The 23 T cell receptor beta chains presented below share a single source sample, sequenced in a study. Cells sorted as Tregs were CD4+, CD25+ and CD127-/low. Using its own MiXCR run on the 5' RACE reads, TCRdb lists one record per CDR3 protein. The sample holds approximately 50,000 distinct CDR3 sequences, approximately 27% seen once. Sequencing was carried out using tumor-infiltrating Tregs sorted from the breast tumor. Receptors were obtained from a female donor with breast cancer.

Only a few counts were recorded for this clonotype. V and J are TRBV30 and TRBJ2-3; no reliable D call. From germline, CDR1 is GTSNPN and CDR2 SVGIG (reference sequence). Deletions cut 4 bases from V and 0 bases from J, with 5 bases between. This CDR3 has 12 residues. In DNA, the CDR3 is TGTGCCTGGACTCCTAGCACAGATACGCAGTATTTT. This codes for CAWTPSTDTQYF.

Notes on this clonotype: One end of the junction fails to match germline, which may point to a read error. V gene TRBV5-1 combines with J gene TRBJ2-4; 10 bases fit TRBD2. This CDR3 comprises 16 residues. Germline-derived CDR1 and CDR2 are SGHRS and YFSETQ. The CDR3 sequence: CASGLDEASGGNIQYF. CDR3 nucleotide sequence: TGCGCCAGCGGCTTGGACGAGGCTAGCGGGGGTAACATTCAGTACTTC.

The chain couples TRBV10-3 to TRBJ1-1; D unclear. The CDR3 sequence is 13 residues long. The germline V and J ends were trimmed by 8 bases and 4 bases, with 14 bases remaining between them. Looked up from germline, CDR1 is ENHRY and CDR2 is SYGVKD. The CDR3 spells CAILGIGTTEAFF. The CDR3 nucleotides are TGTGCCATCCTCGGTATTGGTACCACTGAAGCTTTCTTT.

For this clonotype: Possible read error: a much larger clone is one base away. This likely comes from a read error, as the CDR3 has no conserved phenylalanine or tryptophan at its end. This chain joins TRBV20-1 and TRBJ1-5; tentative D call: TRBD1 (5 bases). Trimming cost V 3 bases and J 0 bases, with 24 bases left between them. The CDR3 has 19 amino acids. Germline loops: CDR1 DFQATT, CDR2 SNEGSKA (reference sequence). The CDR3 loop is CSARGPGMEALYSNQPQHI. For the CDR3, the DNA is TGCAGTGCTAGGGGGCCCGGGATGGAGGCCCTATATAGCAATCAGCCCCAGCATATT.

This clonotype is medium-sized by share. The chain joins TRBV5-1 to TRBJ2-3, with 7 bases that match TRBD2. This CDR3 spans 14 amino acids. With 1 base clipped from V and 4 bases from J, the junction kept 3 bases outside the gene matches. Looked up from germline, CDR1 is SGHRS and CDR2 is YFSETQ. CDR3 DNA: TGCGCCAGCAGCTTGACGGCGGGAGCAGATACGCAGTATTTT. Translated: CASSLTAGADTQYF.

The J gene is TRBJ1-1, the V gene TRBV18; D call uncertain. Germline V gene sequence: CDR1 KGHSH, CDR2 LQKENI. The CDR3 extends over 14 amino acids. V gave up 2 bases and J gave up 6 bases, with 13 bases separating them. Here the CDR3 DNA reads TGTGCCAGCTCACCAAGTCAGGTGCAATCTGAAGCTTTCTTT. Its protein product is CASSPSQVQSEAFF. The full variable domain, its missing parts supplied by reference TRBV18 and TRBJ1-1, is NAGVMQNPRHLVRRRGQEARLRCSPMKGHSHVYWYRQLPEEGLKFMVYLQKENIIDESGMPKERFSAEFPKEGPSILRIQQVVRGDSAAYFCASSPSQVQSEAFFGQGTRLTVV.

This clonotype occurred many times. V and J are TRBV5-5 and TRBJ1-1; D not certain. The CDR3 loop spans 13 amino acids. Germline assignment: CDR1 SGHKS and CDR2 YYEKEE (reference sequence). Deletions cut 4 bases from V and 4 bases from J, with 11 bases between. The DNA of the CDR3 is TGTGCCAGCAGCCCACCTCGGGCCACTGAAGCTTTCTTT. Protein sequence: CASSPPRATEAFF.

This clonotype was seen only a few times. The CDR3 sequence: CASTFQGIQEQYF. The CDR3, as DNA: TGTGCCAGCACCTTCCAGGGCATTCAAGAGCAGTACTTC. The V and J genes are TRBV7-9 and TRBJ2-7, with a weak D call TRBD1 (5 bases). Trimming took 7 bases from V and 7 from J, leaving 17 bases between them. CDR1 is SEHNR and CDR2 is FQNEAQ in the germline V gene (reference sequence). The CDR3 is 13 residues long.

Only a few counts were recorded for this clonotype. The CDR3 DNA follows: TGTGCCAGCAGCTTAGTGGGACTTTCCTACGAGCAGTACTTC. Translation gives CASSLVGLSYEQYF. This chain uses TRBV7-9 with TRBJ2-7; perhaps TRBD2 as D (6 bases). The ends were cut back, 1 base at V and 1 base at J, with 8 bases in the middle. This CDR3 has 14 residues. CDR1 SEHNR and CDR2 FQNEAQ come from the germline V gene (reference sequence).

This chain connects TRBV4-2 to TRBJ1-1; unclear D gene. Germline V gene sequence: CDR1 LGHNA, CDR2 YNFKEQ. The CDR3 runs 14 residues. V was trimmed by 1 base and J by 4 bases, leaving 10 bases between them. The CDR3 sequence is CASSQGVGITEAFF. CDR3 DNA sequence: TGTGCCAGCAGCCAAGGGGTAGGGATCACTGAAGCTTTCTTT.

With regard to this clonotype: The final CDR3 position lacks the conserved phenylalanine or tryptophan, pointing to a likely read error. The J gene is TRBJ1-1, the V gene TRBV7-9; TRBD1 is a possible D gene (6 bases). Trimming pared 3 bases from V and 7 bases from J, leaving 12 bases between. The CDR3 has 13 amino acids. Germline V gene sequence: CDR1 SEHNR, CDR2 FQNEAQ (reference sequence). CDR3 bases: TGTGCCAGCAGCTTTCGACAGGAGGTTGAAGCTTTCCTT. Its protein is CASSFRQEVEAFL.

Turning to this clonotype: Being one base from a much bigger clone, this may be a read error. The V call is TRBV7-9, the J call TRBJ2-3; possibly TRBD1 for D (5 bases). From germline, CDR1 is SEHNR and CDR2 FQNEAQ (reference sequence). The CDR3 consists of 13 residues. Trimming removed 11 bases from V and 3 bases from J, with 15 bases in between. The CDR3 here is CARIKAGTDTQYF. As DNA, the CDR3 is TGTGCCCGCATCAAGGCAGGGACAGATACGCAGTATTTT. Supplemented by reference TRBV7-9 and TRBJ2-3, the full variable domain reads DTGVSQNPRHKITKRGQNVTFRCDPISEHNRLYWYRQTLGQGPEFLTYFQNEAQLEKSRLLSDRFSAERPKGSFSTLEIQRTEQGDSAMYLCARIKAGTDTQYFGPGTRLTVL.

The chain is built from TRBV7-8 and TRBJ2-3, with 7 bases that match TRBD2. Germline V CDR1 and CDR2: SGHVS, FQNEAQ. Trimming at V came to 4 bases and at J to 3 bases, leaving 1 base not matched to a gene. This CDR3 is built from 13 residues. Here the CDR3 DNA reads TGTGCCAGCAGCTCCGGGAGGACAGATACGCAGTATTTT. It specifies CASSSGRTDTQYF.

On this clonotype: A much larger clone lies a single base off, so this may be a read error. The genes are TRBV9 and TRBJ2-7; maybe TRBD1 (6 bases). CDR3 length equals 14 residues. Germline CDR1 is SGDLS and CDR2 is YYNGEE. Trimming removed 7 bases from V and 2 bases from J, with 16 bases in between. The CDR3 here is CASGEGVTAYEQYF. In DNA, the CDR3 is TGTGCCAGCGGCGAGGGGGTTACAGCCTACGAGCAGTACTTC.

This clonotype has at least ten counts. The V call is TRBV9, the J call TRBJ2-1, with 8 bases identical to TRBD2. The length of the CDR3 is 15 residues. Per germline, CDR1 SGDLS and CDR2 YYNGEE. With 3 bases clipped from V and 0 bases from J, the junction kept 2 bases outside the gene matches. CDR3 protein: CASSAGGDSYNEQFF. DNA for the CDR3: TGTGCCAGCAGCGCCGGGGGGGACTCCTACAATGAGCAGTTCTTC.

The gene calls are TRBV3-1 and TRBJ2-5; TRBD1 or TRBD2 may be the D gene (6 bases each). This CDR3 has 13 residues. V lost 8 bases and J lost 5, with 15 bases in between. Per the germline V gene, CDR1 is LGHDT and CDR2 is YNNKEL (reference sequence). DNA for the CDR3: TGTGCCAGCGGGTACGGGGGCGAGGAGACCCAGTACTTC. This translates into CASGYGGEETQYF.

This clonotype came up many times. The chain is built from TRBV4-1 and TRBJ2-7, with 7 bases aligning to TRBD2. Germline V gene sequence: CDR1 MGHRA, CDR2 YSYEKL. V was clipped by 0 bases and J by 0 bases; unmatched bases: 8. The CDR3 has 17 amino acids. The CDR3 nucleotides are TGCGCCAGCAGCCAAGATCTCTGGACTAGGAACTCCTACGAGCAGTACTTC. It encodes CASSQDLWTRNSYEQYF.

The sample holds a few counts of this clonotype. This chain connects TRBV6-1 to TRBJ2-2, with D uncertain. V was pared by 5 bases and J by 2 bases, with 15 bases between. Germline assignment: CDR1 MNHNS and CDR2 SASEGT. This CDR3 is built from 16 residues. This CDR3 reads CASSPGVHSNTGELFF. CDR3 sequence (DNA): TGTGCCAGCAGTCCCGGTGTCCACTCTAACACCGGGGAGCTGTTTTTT.

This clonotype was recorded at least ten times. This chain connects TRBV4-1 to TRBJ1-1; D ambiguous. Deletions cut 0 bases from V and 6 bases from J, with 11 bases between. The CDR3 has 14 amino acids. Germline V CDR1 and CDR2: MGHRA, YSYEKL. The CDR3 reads CASSQDKVGAEAFF. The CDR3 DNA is TGCGCCAGCAGCCAAGATAAGGTCGGGGCTGAAGCTTTCTTT.

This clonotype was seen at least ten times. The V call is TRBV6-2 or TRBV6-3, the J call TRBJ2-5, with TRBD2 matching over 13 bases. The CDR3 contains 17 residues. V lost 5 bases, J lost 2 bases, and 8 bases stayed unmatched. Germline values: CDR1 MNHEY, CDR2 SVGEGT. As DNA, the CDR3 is TGTGCCAGCAGTCCCACCCGGACTAGCGGGAGACAAGAGACCCAGTACTTC. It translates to CASSPTRTSGRQETQYF.

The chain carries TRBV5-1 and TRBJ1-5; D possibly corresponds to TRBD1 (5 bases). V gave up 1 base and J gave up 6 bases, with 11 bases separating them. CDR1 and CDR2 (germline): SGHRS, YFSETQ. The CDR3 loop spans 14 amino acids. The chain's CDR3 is CASSLMQGSQPQHF. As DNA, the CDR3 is TGCGCCAGCAGCTTGATGCAGGGATCTCAGCCCCAGCATTTT.

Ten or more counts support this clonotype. The CDR3 region is CASSFAVSNTGELFF. CDR3 nucleotide sequence: TGCGCCAGCAGCTTTGCAGTATCGAACACCGGGGAGCTGTTTTTT. This sequence joins TRBV5-1 and TRBJ2-2; D remains ambiguous. The germline V gene has CDR1 SGHRS and CDR2 YFSETQ. V lost 2 bases and J lost 0, with 8 bases in between. The CDR3 runs 15 residues.

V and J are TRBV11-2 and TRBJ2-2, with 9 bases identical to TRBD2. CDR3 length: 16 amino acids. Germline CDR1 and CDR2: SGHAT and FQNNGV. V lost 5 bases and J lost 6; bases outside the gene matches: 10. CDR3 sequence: CASSPFSSGIAGELFF. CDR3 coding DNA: TGTGCCAGCAGCCCGTTTTCTAGCGGGATAGCCGGGGAGCTGTTTTTT.